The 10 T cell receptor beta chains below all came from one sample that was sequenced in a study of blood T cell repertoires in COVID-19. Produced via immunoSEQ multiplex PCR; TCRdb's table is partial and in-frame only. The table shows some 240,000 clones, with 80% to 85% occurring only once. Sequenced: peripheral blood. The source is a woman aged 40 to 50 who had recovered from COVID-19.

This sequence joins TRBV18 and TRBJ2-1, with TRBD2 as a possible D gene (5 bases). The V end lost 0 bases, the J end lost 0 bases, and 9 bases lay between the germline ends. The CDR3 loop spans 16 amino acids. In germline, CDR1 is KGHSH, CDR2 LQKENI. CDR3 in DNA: TGTGCCAGCTCACCACCGGTTGGGAGCTCCTACAATGAGCAGTTCTTC. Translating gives CASSPPVGSSYNEQFF.

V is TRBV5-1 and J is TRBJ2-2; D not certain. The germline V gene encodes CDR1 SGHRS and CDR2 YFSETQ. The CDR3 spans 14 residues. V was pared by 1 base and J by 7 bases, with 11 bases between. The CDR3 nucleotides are TGCGCCAGCAGCTTGATACCGAGTGACGGGGAGCTGTTTTTT. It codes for CASSLIPSDGELFF.

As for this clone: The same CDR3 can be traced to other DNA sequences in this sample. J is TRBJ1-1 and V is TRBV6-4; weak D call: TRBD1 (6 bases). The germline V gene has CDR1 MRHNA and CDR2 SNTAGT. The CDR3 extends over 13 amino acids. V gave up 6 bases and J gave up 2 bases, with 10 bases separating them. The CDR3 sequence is CASRRQENTEAFF. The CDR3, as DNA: TGTGCCAGCAGGAGACAGGAAAACACTGAAGCTTTCTTT.

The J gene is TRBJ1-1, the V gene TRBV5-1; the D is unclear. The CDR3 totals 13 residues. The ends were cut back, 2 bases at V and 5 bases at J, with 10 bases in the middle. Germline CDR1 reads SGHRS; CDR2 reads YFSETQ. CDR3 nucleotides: TGCGCCAGCAGCTTAATGGGAGGGACTGAAGCTTTCTTT. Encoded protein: CASSLMGGTEAFF.

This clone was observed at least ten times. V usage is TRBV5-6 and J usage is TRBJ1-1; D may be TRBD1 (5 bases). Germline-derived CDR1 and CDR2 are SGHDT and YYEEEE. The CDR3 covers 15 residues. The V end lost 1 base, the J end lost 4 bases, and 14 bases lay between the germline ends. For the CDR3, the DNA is TGTGCCAGCAGCTTGTTTGGGGCGCGAGGCACTGAAGCTTTCTTT. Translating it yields CASSLFGARGTEAFF.

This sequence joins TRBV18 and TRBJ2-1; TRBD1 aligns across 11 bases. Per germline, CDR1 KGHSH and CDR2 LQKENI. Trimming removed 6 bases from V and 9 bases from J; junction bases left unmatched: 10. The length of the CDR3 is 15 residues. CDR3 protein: CASSPGQGERREQFF. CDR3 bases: TGTGCCAGCTCGCCGGGACAGGGGGAGAGACGTGAGCAGTTCTTC.

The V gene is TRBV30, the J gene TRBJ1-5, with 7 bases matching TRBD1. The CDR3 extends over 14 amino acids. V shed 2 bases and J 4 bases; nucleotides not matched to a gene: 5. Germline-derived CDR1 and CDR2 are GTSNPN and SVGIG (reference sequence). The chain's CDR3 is CAWSPRQGNQPQHF. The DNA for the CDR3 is TGTGCCTGGAGTCCCCGACAGGGAAATCAGCCCCAGCATTTT.

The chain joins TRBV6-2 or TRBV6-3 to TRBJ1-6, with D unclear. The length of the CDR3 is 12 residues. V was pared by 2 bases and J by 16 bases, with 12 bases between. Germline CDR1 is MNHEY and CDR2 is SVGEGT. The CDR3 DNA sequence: TGTGCCAGCAGTTACGGAGGTTCGTCTCTCCACTTT. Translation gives CASSYGGSSLHF.

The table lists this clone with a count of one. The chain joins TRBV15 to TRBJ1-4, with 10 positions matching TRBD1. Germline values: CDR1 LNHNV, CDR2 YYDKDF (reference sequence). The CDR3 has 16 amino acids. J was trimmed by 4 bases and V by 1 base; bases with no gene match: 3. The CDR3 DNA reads TGTGCCACCAGCAGAGGGGACAGGGGACATAATGAAAAACTGTTTTTT. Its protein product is CATSRGDRGHNEKLFF.

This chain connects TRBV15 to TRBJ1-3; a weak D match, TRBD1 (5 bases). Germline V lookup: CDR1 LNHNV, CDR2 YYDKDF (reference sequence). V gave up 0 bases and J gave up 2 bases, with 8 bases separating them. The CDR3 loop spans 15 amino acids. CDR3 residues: CATSREGVAGNTIYF. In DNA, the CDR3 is TGTGCCACCAGCAGAGAAGGGGTTGCTGGAAACACCATATATTTT.